This T cell receptor beta chain derives from a study of Graves' ophthalmopathy and Graves' hyperthyroidism. Many counts were recorded for this clonotype. The CDR3 totals 15 residues. The V gene lost 0 bases and the J gene lost 5 bases, with 13 bases spanning the gap. CDR1 PRHDT and CDR2 FYEKMQ come from the germline V gene (reference sequence). The study amplified TCR beta CDR3 regions using RNA transcripts. HTBI-primed RT-PCR formed the first round, and a multiplex PCR formed the second. TCRdb reprocessed the multiplex PCR reads with MiXCR, giving one entry per CDR3 protein. The sample yields hundreds of thousands of distinct CDR3 sequences, 20% to 25% seen once.

The V and J genes are TRBV13 and TRBJ1-2, with D tentatively TRBD1 (6 bases). The sample consisted of peripheral blood. The receptor's source is a young woman with stable Graves' hyperthyroidism. Some clones in this sample may be carry-over from other donors' samples. CDR3 loop: CASSLGDRTAYGYTF. The CDR3 nucleotides are TGTGCCAGCAGCTTAGGCGACAGGACGGCTTATGGCTACACCTTC.